This TCR beta chain comes out of a study of CD8+ T cells in alopecia areata. Those with alopecia areata gave lesional scalp punch biopsies and peripheral blood. Remarks on this clone: Its antigen is unidentified.

The sequencing template was cDNA reverse transcribed from extracted RNA. The protocol was immunoSEQ multiplex PCR, while the TCRdb copy is restricted to in-frame clones and leaves out a portion. Found here are about 200,000 clones, 50% to 60% of them singletons; the top ten hold under 0.5%. Study outcomes and limitations: TCRs were shared less clearly across patients than in mice, possibly for HLA-related reasons.

This receptor was taken from a human donor with alopecia areata. The sequences come from CD4+ T cells sorted from blood, collected at week 0.

CDR3 residues: CASSQEVRLGAELNSPLHF. Here the CDR3 DNA reads TGCGCCAGCAGCCAAGAAGTTCGTCTAGGAGCAGAGTTAAATTCACCCCTCCACTTT. The V gene is TRBV4-1, the J gene TRBJ1-6, with D unclear. Germline V gene sequence: CDR1 MGHRA, CDR2 YSYEKL. CDR3 length equals 19 residues. Deletions cut 0 bases from V and 7 bases from J, with 22 bases between.